This TCR beta chain was identified in a study of T cells in Graves' hyperthyroidism and ophthalmopathy. Study-wide findings and caveats: In the analysis, a 13 V-J model separated ophthalmopathy from stable hyperthyroidism. Also found in blood were most expanded thyroid clonotypes above 0.001.

TCR beta CDR3 regions were amplified from RNA transcripts. The HTBI primer set was used in a first-round RT-PCR of the TCR CDR3. Each CDR3 protein gets one entry after TCRdb re-called the multiplex PCR reads with MiXCR. The sample includes about 290,000 distinct CDR3 sequences, roughly 13% seen only once; the top ten take 6.5% to 10%. This clonotype has ten or more counts. Its antigen is currently unknown. Absent ophthalmopathy progression within 18 months defined stable Graves' hyperthyroidism. Patients having uncontrolled infection, another autoimmune disease, pregnancy or lactation were not included. The specimen was blood. The source of this sequence is a woman aged 40-49 years with Graves' hyperthyroidism.

In nucleotides, the CDR3 is TGTGCCAGCAGCCTTGAGGGCGAAAGGACTGAAGCTTTCTTT. This encodes CASSLEGERTEAFF. The chain combines TRBV2 with TRBJ1-1; no clear D gene. Trimming cost V 6 bases and J 5 bases, with 16 bases left between them. The CDR3 spans 14 residues. Germline V gene lookup returns CDR1 SNHLY and CDR2 FYNNEI.